The present T cell receptor beta chain was sequenced within a study of T cells in pancreatic ductal adenocarcinoma. Only in-frame clones appear in the TCRdb table, and some are missing; sequencing was by immunoSEQ multiplex PCR. The profile shows 97,000 or so clones, nearly 95% of them singletons. Trimming pared 4 bases from V and 6 bases from J, leaving 10 bases between. The germline CDR1 and CDR2 sequences are SGHNT and YYREEE (reference sequence). This CDR3 is 13 amino acids long. Surgery without prior neoadjuvant therapy was the treatment of the selected pancreatic ductal adenocarcinoma patients.

This sequence originates from a human donor with pancreatic ductal adenocarcinoma. The sample consisted of PBMCs. V usage is TRBV5-4 and J usage is TRBJ2-2; D possibly corresponds to TRBD1 (6 bases). This CDR3 is CASSVQGSGELFF. The CDR3 bases are TGTGCCAGCAGCGTACAGGGCTCCGGGGAGCTGTTTTTT.